This passage covers 11 T cell receptor beta chains from one sample sequenced in a study of technical replicates of blood from a few donors. Here immunoSEQ multiplex PCR was the method, and the copy in TCRdb shows in-frame clones only, minus some. Of tens of thousands of clones listed, 85% to 95% are singletons. The sequenced sample was T cells isolated from PBMCs. These receptors were taken from a human donor in good health.

The chain employs TRBV6-5 and TRBJ2-5; 8 bases agree with TRBD2. Losses at the gene ends were 4 bases for V and 5 bases for J; bases not matched to a gene: 6. The CDR3 has 14 residues. From germline, CDR1 is MNHEY and CDR2 SVGAGI. CDR3 region: CASSWSGGQETQYF. As DNA, the CDR3 is TGTGCCAGCAGTTGGAGCGGGGGCCAGGAGACCCAGTACTTC.

The genes are TRBV11-2 and TRBJ1-2, with D unclear. The ends were cut back, 5 bases at V and 8 bases at J, with 12 bases in the middle. Germline loops: CDR1 SGHAT, CDR2 FQNNGV. The CDR3 has 12 residues. The CDR3 loop is CASSPRLGGYTF. CDR3 DNA sequence: TGTGCCAGCAGCCCTAGGCTCGGCGGCTACACCTTC.

The chain has TRBV7-2 and TRBJ2-7; unclear D gene. The CDR3 runs to 11 residues. Germline V gene data show CDR1 as SGHTA and CDR2 as FQGNSA. V dropped 5 bases and J dropped 2 bases, with 4 bases sitting between them. As DNA, the CDR3 is TGTGCCAGCAGCAACACCTACGAGCAGTACTTC. Protein product: CASSNTYEQYF.

This chain links TRBV9 with TRBJ2-2; D gene unclear. Trimming took off 4 bases at V and 5 bases at J, with 15 bases between the two ends. Germline CDR1 reads SGDLS; CDR2 reads YYNGEE. This CDR3 contains 15 residues. The CDR3 here is CASSLSNSPTGELFF. As DNA, the CDR3 is TGTGCCAGCAGCCTATCTAACTCCCCTACCGGGGAGCTGTTTTTT.

The genes are TRBV9 and TRBJ2-1, with 13 nucleotides matching TRBD2. This CDR3 contains 16 residues. CDR1 and CDR2 (germline): SGDLS, YYNGEE. The V and J ends lost 3 bases and 6 bases, in that order; junction bases with no gene match: 6. The CDR3 region is CASSGGLAGVLNEQFF. CDR3 sequence (DNA): TGTGCCAGCAGCGGCGGACTAGCGGGAGTCCTCAATGAGCAGTTCTTC. Based on the CDR3 plus reference TRBV9 and TRBJ2-1, the full variable domain is DSGVTQTPKHLITATGQRVTLRCSPRSGDLSVYWYQQSLDQGLQFLIQYYNGEERAKGNILERFSAQQFPDLHSELNLSSLELGDSALYFCASSGGLAGVLNEQFFGPGTRLTVL.

This chain uses TRBV6-1 with TRBJ2-7; D perhaps matches TRBD2 (5 bases). V was trimmed by 2 bases and J by 5 bases, leaving 16 bases between them. The CDR3 spans 15 residues. Per the germline V gene, CDR1 is MNHNS and CDR2 is SASEGT. The CDR3 reads CASSESGGFRNEQYF. Here the CDR3 DNA reads TGTGCCAGCAGTGAATCTGGCGGGTTTAGGAACGAGCAGTACTTC.

The chain has TRBV2 and TRBJ2-3; D possibly corresponds to TRBD2 (5 bases). V lost 5 bases to trimming and J lost 12 bases, with 15 bases between them. The CDR3 spans 12 residues. Germline CDR1 and CDR2: SNHLY and FYNNEI. This CDR3 reads CASSRTEIRQYF. The CDR3 DNA reads TGTGCCAGCAGTCGGACTGAAATTCGTCAGTATTTT. The whole variable domain, filled in from reference TRBV2 and TRBJ2-3, reads EPEVTQTPSHQVTQMGQEVILRCVPISNHLYFYWYRQILGQKVEFLVSFYNNEISEKSEIFDDQFSVERPDGSNFTLKIRSTKLEDSAMYFCASSRTEIRQYFGPGTRLTVL.

The V gene is TRBV6-1, the J gene TRBJ1-5, with a possible D match to TRBD1 (5 bases). The CDR3 is 16 amino acids. Trimming took 4 bases from V and 0 from J, leaving 13 bases between them. CDR1 is MNHNS and CDR2 is SASEGT in the germline V gene. The CDR3 DNA reads as TGTGCCAGCAGTGCTCCGACAGCTTATAGCAATCAGCCCCAGCATTTT. It yields the protein CASSAPTAYSNQPQHF.

The chain links TRBV7-9 to TRBJ2-5; the match to TRBD2 covers 8 bases. With 11 bases clipped from V and 5 bases from J, the junction kept 10 bases outside the gene matches. Germline lookup yields CDR1 SEHNR and CDR2 FQNEAQ (reference sequence). The CDR3 runs to 13 residues. CDR3 loop: CARAGANGETQYF. The CDR3 bases are TGTGCCCGAGCGGGGGCCAACGGGGAGACCCAGTACTTC.

The chain joins TRBV7-8 to TRBJ2-4; 7 bases fit TRBD1. CDR1 SGHVS and CDR2 FQNEAQ come from the germline V gene. The CDR3 consists of 16 residues. V shed 2 bases and J 0 bases; nucleotides not matched to a gene: 4. The CDR3 reads CASSLKGALAKNIQYF. The CDR3 nucleotides read TGTGCCAGCAGCTTAAAGGGGGCTCTAGCCAAAAACATTCAGTACTTC.

The gene calls are TRBV7-8 and TRBJ2-1; no definite D call. In germline, CDR1 is SGHVS, CDR2 FQNEAQ. V was shortened by 4 bases and J by 0 bases, with 10 bases between the two germline ends. This CDR3 is 15 amino acids long. The CDR3 bases are TGTGCCAGCAGCTCCTTGGCTAGCTCCTACAATGAGCAGTTCTTC. It specifies CASSSLASSYNEQFF.